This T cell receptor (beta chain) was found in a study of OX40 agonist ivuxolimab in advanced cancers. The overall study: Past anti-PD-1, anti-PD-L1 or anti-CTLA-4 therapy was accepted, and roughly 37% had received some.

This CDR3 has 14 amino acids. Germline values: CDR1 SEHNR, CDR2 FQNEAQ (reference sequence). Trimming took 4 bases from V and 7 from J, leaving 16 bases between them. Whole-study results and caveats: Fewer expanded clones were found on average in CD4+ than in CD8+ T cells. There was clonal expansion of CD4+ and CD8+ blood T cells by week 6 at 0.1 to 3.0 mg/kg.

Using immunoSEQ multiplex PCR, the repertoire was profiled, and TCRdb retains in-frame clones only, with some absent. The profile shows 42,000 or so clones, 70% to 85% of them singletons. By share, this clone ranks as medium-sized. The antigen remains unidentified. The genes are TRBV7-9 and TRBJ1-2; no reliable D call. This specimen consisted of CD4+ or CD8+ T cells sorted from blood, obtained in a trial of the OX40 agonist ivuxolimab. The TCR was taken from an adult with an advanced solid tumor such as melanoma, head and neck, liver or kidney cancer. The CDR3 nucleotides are TGTGCCAGCAGCTCGCAAGGAGAGCCAGGTGGCTACACCTTC. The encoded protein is CASSSQGEPGGYTF.